This T cell receptor (beta chain) derives from a study of OX40 agonist ivuxolimab in advanced cancers. Across the whole study: Partial responses occurred in three patients (one hepatocellular carcinoma, two cutaneous melanoma).

Sequencing was performed with immunoSEQ multiplex PCR; in TCRdb, only in-frame clones are kept and a portion is missing. The sample gives tens of thousands of clones, roughly 89% of which show up once; over 0.65% is in the top ten. V lost 2 bases to trimming and J lost 2 bases; unmatched junction nucleotides: 5. The CDR3 spans 15 residues. Germline V gene data show CDR1 as LGHNT and CDR2 as FRNRAP. The specimen was CD4+ or CD8+ T cells sorted from blood, collected in a trial of the OX40 agonist ivuxolimab. The chain recombines TRBV12-5 with TRBJ2-7, with 8 bases matching TRBD2. The TCR sequence derives from an adult with an advanced solid tumor such as melanoma, head and neck, liver or kidney cancer. The CDR3 reads CASGLSTSGTYEQYF. Written as DNA, the CDR3 is TGTGCTAGTGGTTTGAGTACTAGCGGCACCTACGAGCAGTACTTC.